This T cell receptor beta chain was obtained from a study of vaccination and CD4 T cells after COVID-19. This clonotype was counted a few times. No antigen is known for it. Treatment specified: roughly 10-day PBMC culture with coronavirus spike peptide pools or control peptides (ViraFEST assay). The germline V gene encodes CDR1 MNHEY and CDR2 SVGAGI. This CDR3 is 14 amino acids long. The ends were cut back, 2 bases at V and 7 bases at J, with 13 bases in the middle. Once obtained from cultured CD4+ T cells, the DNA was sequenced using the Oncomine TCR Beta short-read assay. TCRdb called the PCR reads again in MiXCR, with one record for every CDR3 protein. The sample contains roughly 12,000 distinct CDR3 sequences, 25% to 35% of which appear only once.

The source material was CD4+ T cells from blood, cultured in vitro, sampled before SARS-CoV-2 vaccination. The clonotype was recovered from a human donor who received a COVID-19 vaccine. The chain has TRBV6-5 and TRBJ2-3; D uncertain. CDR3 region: CASSYGQGVYTQYF. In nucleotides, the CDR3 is TGTGCCAGCAGTTACGGGCAAGGAGTCTATACGCAGTATTTT.